A single sample is the source of the 32 T cell receptor beta chains below, sequenced in a study of T cell changes during pregnancy in multiple sclerosis. Generated by immunoSEQ multiplex PCR, the TCRdb table keeps only in-frame clones and is missing some. The sample contains 55,000 to 65,000 clones, roughly 90% of which appear only once. The sample in question was peripheral blood, obtained in the first trimester of pregnancy. These receptors were obtained from a female donor in good health, enrolled as a control in a pregnancy study.

The gene calls are TRBV5-1 and TRBJ1-4; TRBD1 might be the D (6 bases). Germline V lookup: CDR1 SGHRS, CDR2 YFSETQ. V lost 3 bases to trimming and J lost 4 bases, with 10 bases between them. The CDR3 spans 14 residues. The CDR3 bases are TGCGCCAGCAGCTGGGGCAGGGGTAATGAAAAACTGTTTTTT. It is translated as CASSWGRGNEKLFF.

The chain links TRBV6-6 to TRBJ1-2; 7 bases fit TRBD1. This CDR3 has 13 amino acids. The trim removed 3 bases at V and 4 bases at J, leaving 2 bases unmatched. Germline assignment: CDR1 MNHNY and CDR2 SVGAGI (reference sequence). CDR3 in DNA: TGTGCCAGCAGTTATCGACAGGGCTATGGCTACACCTTC. Its translation: CASSYRQGYGYTF.

The V gene is TRBV18, the J gene TRBJ2-1; TRBD1 aligns across 8 bases. Trimming took 4 bases from V and 4 from J; bases not matched to a gene: 6. This CDR3 comprises 15 residues. Germline CDR1 reads KGHSH; CDR2 reads LQKENI. CDR3 amino acids: CASSLGQEVYNEQFF. CDR3 DNA: TGTGCCAGCTCACTGGGACAGGAAGTATACAATGAGCAGTTCTTC.

The chain uses TRBV7-2 and TRBJ1-3; D uncertain. V lost 1 base, J lost 0 bases, and 7 bases lay in between. The germline V gene encodes CDR1 SGHTA and CDR2 FQGNSA. The length of the CDR3 is 15 residues. Here the CDR3 DNA reads TGTGCCAGCAGCTTAGGCCCGAGCTCTGGAAACACCATATATTTT. It encodes CASSLGPSSGNTIYF.

The V gene is TRBV5-4, the J gene TRBJ2-2, with D maybe TRBD1 (5 bases). This CDR3 is 13 amino acids long. The germline V gene has CDR1 SGHNT and CDR2 YYREEE (reference sequence). V lost 7 bases to trimming and J lost 1 base, with 8 bases between them. The CDR3 coding sequence is TGTGCCAGCCGAACAGGGAACACCGGGGAGCTGTTTTTT. Translated, it gives CASRTGNTGELFF.

V gene TRBV7-6 combines with J gene TRBJ2-5, with D possibly TRBD2 on 6 matching bases. The CDR3 sequence is 16 residues long. Germline CDR1 reads SGHVS; CDR2 reads FNYEAQ. V lost 4 bases and J 5 bases, leaving 20 bases between the germline ends. CDR3 in amino acids: CASSYPRGTSSETQYF. The CDR3 DNA sequence: TGTGCCAGCAGCTACCCTCGGGGGACCTCGTCGGAGACCCAGTACTTC. Full variable domain (rest looked up from reference TRBV7-6 and TRBJ2-5): GAGVSQSPRYKVTKRGQDVALRCDPISGHVSLYWYRQALGQGPEFLTYFNYEAQQDKSGLPNDRFSAERPEGSISTLTIQRTEQRDSAMYRCASSYPRGTSSETQYFGPGTRLLVL.

The rearrangement links TRBV6-4 to TRBJ2-5, with 8 positions matching TRBD2. V shed 4 bases, J shed 2 bases, and the junction held 6 bases outside the gene matches. Germline values: CDR1 MRHNA, CDR2 SNTAGT. This CDR3 spans 15 amino acids. The CDR3 DNA sequence: TGTGCCAGCAGTGTCTCCCCGGGGGGGCAAGAGACCCAGTACTTC. It codes for CASSVSPGGQETQYF.

This chain uses TRBV28 with TRBJ2-7; D unclear. Germline V gene data show CDR1 as MDHEN and CDR2 as SYDVKM. Between the trimmed V and J ends, which lost 2 bases and 4 bases, there was a span of 6 bases. The CDR3 sequence is 12 residues long. This chain's CDR3 is CASSLPLYEQYF. The CDR3 bases are TGTGCCAGCAGTTTACCCCTTTACGAGCAGTACTTC.

This clone was counted ten times or more. This chain joins TRBV6-5 and TRBJ1-5, with a possible D match to TRBD1 (5 bases). Germline CDR1 and CDR2: MNHEY and SVGAGI. This CDR3 is built from 14 residues. With 7 bases removed from V and 2 bases from J, the gap between germline ends came to 12 bases. The CDR3 DNA is TGTGCCAGCACCTCAGGGTTTGGCAATCAGCCCCAGCATTTT. Translating gives CASTSGFGNQPQHF.

The V call is TRBV7-6, the J call TRBJ1-2; D gene uncertain. The CDR3 length is 16 residues. V was pared by 5 bases and J by 2 bases, with 18 bases between. CDR1 is SGHVS, CDR2 FNYEAQ, per germline. In nucleotides, the CDR3 is TGTGCCAGCAGCCCCGGATCCCGGACGGGAAACTATGGCTACACCTTC. Translating it yields CASSPGSRTGNYGYTF. Based on the CDR3 plus reference TRBV7-6 and TRBJ1-2, the full variable domain is GAGVSQSPRYKVTKRGQDVALRCDPISGHVSLYWYRQALGQGPEFLTYFNYEAQQDKSGLPNDRFSAERPEGSISTLTIQRTEQRDSAMYRCASSPGSRTGNYGYTFGSGTRLTVV.

The CDR3 bases are TGCGCCAGCAGCTTACAGACAGGGGCCACAGATACGCAGTATTTT. This codes for CASSLQTGATDTQYF. The rearrangement uses TRBV5-1 and TRBJ2-3; 8 bases map to TRBD1. The CDR3 totals 15 residues. The V gene end was trimmed by 2 bases and the J gene end by 2 bases; junction bases not matched to a gene: 4. Germline assignment: CDR1 SGHRS and CDR2 YFSETQ. Full variable domain (remainder filled in from reference TRBV5-1 and TRBJ2-3): KAGVTQTPRYLIKTRGQQVTLSCSPISGHRSVSWYQQTPGQGLQFLFEYFSETQRNKGNFPGRFSGRQFSNSRSEMNVSTLELGDSALYLCASSLQTGATDTQYFGPGTRLTVL.

V usage is TRBV6-1 and J usage is TRBJ2-7, with D perhaps TRBD1 (6 bases). Germline V lookup: CDR1 MNHNS, CDR2 SASEGT. The CDR3 totals 14 residues. With 5 bases removed from V and 1 base from J, the gap between germline ends came to 12 bases. The CDR3 sequence: CASSKRQDSYEQYF. The DNA of the CDR3 is TGTGCCAGCAGTAAGAGACAGGATTCCTACGAGCAGTACTTC.

The V call is TRBV28, the J call TRBJ2-7; D is possibly TRBD1 (6 bases). Looked up from germline, CDR1 is MDHEN and CDR2 is SYDVKM. V was cut by 6 bases and J by 1 base, with 16 bases left in between. There are 15 residues in the CDR3. The CDR3 loop is CASRISSGQSYEQYF. Here the CDR3 DNA reads TGTGCCAGCAGAATCTCCTCAGGACAGTCCTACGAGCAGTACTTC.

The chain recombines TRBV29-1 with TRBJ2-3; 11 bases agree with TRBD2. V lost 1 base to trimming and J lost 2 bases; unmatched junction nucleotides: 11. The CDR3 has 18 amino acids. The germline gives CDR1 SQVTM, CDR2 ANQGSEA. CDR3 sequence: CSVEGERRLAGSTDTQYF. CDR3 DNA: TGCAGCGTTGAAGGGGAAAGAAGACTAGCGGGATCCACAGATACGCAGTATTTT.

The V gene is TRBV5-1, the J gene TRBJ2-2, with 8 bases matching TRBD2. V trimming: 0 bases; J trimming: 0 bases; junction bases outside the gene matches: 1. Germline V gene lookup returns CDR1 SGHRS and CDR2 YFSETQ. This CDR3 has 16 residues. The DNA of the CDR3 is TGCGCCAGCAGCTTGGTAGCGGGGTCGAACACCGGGGAGCTGTTTTTT. It is translated as CASSLVAGSNTGELFF.

The chain recombines TRBV18 with TRBJ1-2, with 9 nucleotides matching TRBD1. The CDR3 runs 14 residues. Germline CDR1 KGHSH, CDR2 LQKENI. V shed 0 bases, J shed 7 bases, and the junction held 3 bases outside the gene matches. The CDR3 region is CASSPPGQGIGYTF. The CDR3 coding sequence is TGTGCCAGCTCACCACCGGGACAGGGCATTGGCTACACCTTC.

V and J are TRBV30 and TRBJ1-6; weak D call: TRBD1 (6 bases). V was pared by 0 bases and J by 9 bases, with 15 bases between. CDR1 GTSNPN and CDR2 SVGIG come from the germline V gene (reference sequence). This CDR3 is built from 15 residues. CDR3 sequence: CAWSVPPGQTSPLHF. The DNA of the CDR3 is TGTGCCTGGAGTGTACCGCCAGGACAGACTTCACCCCTCCACTTT.

The chain uses TRBV7-2 and TRBJ2-1, with 9 bases fitting TRBD2. Germline lookup yields CDR1 SGHTA and CDR2 FQGNSA. V dropped 0 bases and J dropped 5; count of bases not matched to a gene: 14. This CDR3 spans 19 amino acids. CDR3 residues: CASSLAPQRIGGRDNEQFF. DNA of the CDR3: TGTGCCAGCAGCTTAGCCCCCCAGAGGATCGGCGGGAGGGACAATGAGCAGTTCTTC. The full variable domain, in which reference TRBV7-2 and TRBJ2-1 provide the parts outside the CDR3, is GAGVSQSPSNKVTEKGKDVELRCDPISGHTALYWYRQSLGQGLEFLIYFQGNSAPDKSGLPSDRFSAERTGGSVSTLTIQRTQQEDSAVYLCASSLAPQRIGGRDNEQFFGPGTRLTVL.

The chain couples TRBV15 to TRBJ2-7; D might be TRBD1 (5 bases). In germline, CDR1 is LNHNV, CDR2 YYDKDF (reference sequence). Trimming took 0 bases from V and 3 from J, leaving 18 bases between them. CDR3 length: 17 amino acids. The CDR3 region is CATSRETGRYPFYEQYF. The CDR3 DNA is TGTGCCACCAGCAGAGAAACAGGCAGATATCCCTTCTACGAGCAGTACTTC.

The chain recombines TRBV29-1 with TRBJ2-7, with 10 bases identical to TRBD2. Unmatched junction bases numbered 4, after V lost 3 bases and J lost 2 bases. The CDR3 has 14 amino acids. Germline loops: CDR1 SQVTM, CDR2 ANQGSEA. CDR3 loop: CSVEDSGRPYEQYF. The CDR3 nucleotides read TGCAGCGTTGAGGATAGCGGGAGGCCCTACGAGCAGTACTTC.

The chain joins TRBV5-8 to TRBJ2-1, with D unresolved. CDR1 SGHTS and CDR2 YDEGEE come from the germline V gene. The length of the CDR3 is 10 residues. The V end was cut by 4 bases, the J end by 7 bases, with 3 bases between. This CDR3 reads CASSLNEQFF. As DNA, the CDR3 is TGTGCCAGCAGCCTAAATGAGCAGTTCTTC.

The chain has TRBV27 and TRBJ1-2; the D gene is possibly TRBD1 (6 bases). CDR1 MNHEY and CDR2 SMNVEV come from the germline V gene (reference sequence). The CDR3 is 15 amino acids. The germline V and J ends were trimmed by 6 bases and 2 bases, with 16 bases remaining between them. The CDR3, as DNA: TGTGCCAGCAGGATAATACAGGGAGTCAACTATGGCTACACCTTC. Translation: CASRIIQGVNYGYTF.

The rearrangement joins TRBV5-3 to TRBJ1-4, with a possible D match to TRBD1 (5 bases). TRBV5-3 is an ORF, with its function uncertain. The CDR3 spans 15 residues. V lost 4 bases to trimming and J lost 0 bases, with 10 bases between them. The CDR3 nucleotides are TGTGCCAGAAGCACGGACATTGCAACTAATGAAAAACTGTTTTTT. Its protein product is CARSTDIATNEKLFF.

V usage is TRBV2 and J usage is TRBJ2-7; D not certain. The CDR3 runs 15 residues. V lost 7 bases and J lost 1, with 17 bases in between. CDR1 is SNHLY and CDR2 is FYNNEI in the germline V gene. As DNA, the CDR3 is TGTGCCAGCACCCCCTCTCAGGTCTATTCCTACGAGCAGTACTTC. It codes for CASTPSQVYSYEQYF.

This clone has only a few counts. V and J are TRBV27 and TRBJ1-2; D possibly corresponds to TRBD1 (6 bases). The CDR3 totals 12 residues. Trimming took off 4 bases at V and 7 bases at J, with 10 bases between the two ends. CDR1 MNHEY and CDR2 SMNVEV come from the germline V gene (reference sequence). This CDR3 reads CASSSTGLGYTF. DNA for the CDR3: TGTGCCAGCAGTTCTACAGGGCTTGGCTACACCTTC.

The genes are TRBV19 and TRBJ1-1; D is unresolved. The germline V gene has CDR1 LNHDA and CDR2 SQIVND (reference sequence). V lost 3 bases, J lost 1 base, and 9 bases lay in between. The CDR3 extends over 14 amino acids. The CDR3 coding sequence is TGTGCCAGTAGTATTTTCGGGGAGAACACTGAAGCTTTCTTT. This gives the protein CASSIFGENTEAFF.

This clone was seen once. CDR3 DNA: TGTGCCAGCAGCATCGGACTAGCGGAAGGCTACAATGAGCAGTTCTTC. This gives the protein CASSIGLAEGYNEQFF. This sequence joins TRBV7-2 and TRBJ2-1; 10 bases line up with TRBD2. The CDR3 loop spans 16 amino acids. Germline V gives CDR1 SGHTA, CDR2 FQGNSA. With V trimmed by 5 bases and J by 3 bases, 7 bases remained unmatched.

As to this clone: This sample includes further DNA sequences coding for the same CDR3. V gene TRBV4-3 combines with J gene TRBJ1-1; TRBD1 agrees at 7 bases. V trimming: 4 bases; J trimming: 4 bases; junction bases outside the gene matches: 3. CDR3 length: 13 amino acids. Germline assignment: CDR1 LGHNA and CDR2 YSLEER. CDR3 nucleotides: TGCGCCAGCAGCCGGGCAGGGGGCACTGAAGCTTTCTTT. Translated, it gives CASSRAGGTEAFF.

This sequence joins TRBV6-4 and TRBJ1-2; 8 positions match TRBD1. Germline CDR1 and CDR2: MRHNA and SNTAGT. The CDR3 sequence is 15 residues long. Trimming removed 0 bases from V and 4 bases from J; junction bases left unmatched: 4. In DNA form, the CDR3 reads TGTGCCAGCAGTGACTCTCCAGGGGGCATCTATGGCTACACCTTC. Protein: CASSDSPGGIYGYTF.

A single count supports this clone. V usage is TRBV18 and J usage is TRBJ2-5; 13 bases agree with TRBD2. This CDR3 has 16 amino acids. CDR1 is KGHSH, CDR2 LQKENI, per germline. Unmatched junction bases numbered 7, after V lost 3 bases and J lost 6 bases. The CDR3 region is CASSPPGLAGTQTQYF. The DNA for the CDR3 is TGTGCCAGCTCACCCCCGGGACTAGCGGGAACCCAGACCCAGTACTTC.

The chain links TRBV25-1 to TRBJ2-5; TRBD2 is a possible D gene (6 bases). The DNA end is a closer match to TRBJ2-7, so the J assignment may be wrong. The CDR3 covers 12 residues. Germline V gene sequence: CDR1 MGHDK, CDR2 SYGVNS. The CDR3 region is CASSEYGSEQYF. CDR3 in DNA: TGTGCCAGCAGTGAATACGGGAGCGAGCAGTACTTC.

The chain joins TRBV7-2 to TRBJ2-3, with 10 bases fitting TRBD2. The CDR3 is 19 residues long. Germline V CDR1 and CDR2: SGHTA, FQGNSA. The trim removed 3 bases at V and 5 bases at J, leaving 17 bases unmatched. The CDR3 is CASSFLPASGGSLVDTQYF. As DNA, the CDR3 is TGTGCCAGCAGCTTCCTCCCGGCTAGCGGGGGTTCTCTAGTAGATACGCAGTATTTT.